This T cell receptor beta chain was recorded in a study of identical twins. Germline CDR1 reads KGHDR; CDR2 reads SFDVKD. Trimming at V came to 4 bases and at J to 4 bases, leaving 7 bases not matched to a gene. CDR3 size: 16 residues. TCRdb re-called the 5' RACE reads with MiXCR, one entry per CDR3 protein. Of roughly 720,000 distinct CDR3 sequences detected, around a sixth appear once; the ten largest clones hold around 12%. These sequences were also reported in another study, on T cells expressing NK-cell markers. In that study: Within the sequenced cohort of eight donors, seven exhibited HCMV seropositivity and one was seronegative. The authors applied an anti-gamma-delta TCR antibody in several experiments, and it restricted sorting to alpha-beta TCR T cells.

Sequencing used PBMCs. The rearrangement links TRBV24-1 to TRBJ2-1, with 9 bases fitting TRBD1. The sequence came from a woman between 18 and 29 years old in good health. This CDR3 reads CATSEPSGQGYNEQFF. The CDR3 region has the DNA TGTGCCACCAGTGAGCCTTCGGGACAGGGATACAATGAGCAGTTCTTC.